This TCR beta chain appears in the sequencing data of a study of CD4+ T cells in melanoma (dated by TCRdb to between 2021 and 2024). In the study overall: Neoantigen-specific CD4+ T cells in human melanoma were investigated in the study. The study at large found these results: The report described a correlation between neoantigen-specific CD4+ T cells and the function of CD8+ T cells, macrophages and B cells. According to the report, neoantigen-specific CD4+ T cells in melanoma displayed diverse differentiation states.

Patients with melanoma were used as donors. Library generation was performed with the immunoSEQ multiplex PCR assay. TCRdb stores this immuneACCESS table with in-frame sequences only. Part of the clones is absent; in the studies checked, under half of the shortfall reflects unresolved V genes, and no reason is known for the rest. The sample includes roughly 6,600 clones, with approximately 69% observed a single time. Approximately 30% of the sample is in the top ten clones. Measured from the cysteine to the phenylalanine, the CDR3 is 12 residues long. Only CDR3 DNA remains: 36 bases, in frame from the first base. CDR1 is given as SGHAT and CDR2 as FQNNGV, both from the germline V gene. The germline V end is reduced by 1 base and the J end by 10 bases; junction bases left unmatched: 1. A single count supports this clone. What antigen it recognizes has not been identified. Base qualities are not recorded, but no much larger clone differs from it by a single base.

This chain is built from TRBV11-2 and TRBJ2-1, with 7 bases matching TRBD2. The sequenced sample was cells from a culture (not recorded whether cultured in vitro). The sequence derives from a human donor with melanoma. The DNA sequence follows: TGTGCCAGCAGCTTAGGGGGGGGAGAGCAGTTCTTC. This codes for CASSLGGGEQFF.